Detailed here is one T cell receptor (beta chain). Its cognate antigen is unknown. This CDR3 contains 17 residues. With 5 bases clipped from V and 1 base from J, the junction kept 12 bases outside the gene matches. The V gene's germline CDR1 is SGDLS and CDR2 YYNGEE. Spiked synthetic TCR analogs estimated absolute template abundance per PCR. Some clones are missing from TCRdb's copy, which holds only in-frame ones; the method was immunoSEQ multiplex PCR. The sample shows 45,000 to 60,000 clones, around 86% of them seen only once. The data were taken from a study of PD-L1 blockade in urothelial cancer. Study overall: Blood yielded a median of 141,255 T cells per sample.

Findings and limits, study-wide: In blood sampled pretreatment, TCR clonality below the median predicted better survival.

Time point here: pretreatment peripheral blood. Each patient contributed between 1 and 8 total time points of blood mononuclear cells, pretreatment and during treatment. The rearrangement joins TRBV9 to TRBJ2-1; 7 bases agree with TRBD2. The source is a man aged 50 to 60 with urothelial cancer. The sequencing used PBMCs, collected around atezolizumab (anti-PD-L1) treatment. The CDR3 bases are TGTGCCAGCAGTAAGAGCGGGGATACCATTTCCTACAATGAGCAGTTCTTC. Residues: CASSKSGDTISYNEQFF.